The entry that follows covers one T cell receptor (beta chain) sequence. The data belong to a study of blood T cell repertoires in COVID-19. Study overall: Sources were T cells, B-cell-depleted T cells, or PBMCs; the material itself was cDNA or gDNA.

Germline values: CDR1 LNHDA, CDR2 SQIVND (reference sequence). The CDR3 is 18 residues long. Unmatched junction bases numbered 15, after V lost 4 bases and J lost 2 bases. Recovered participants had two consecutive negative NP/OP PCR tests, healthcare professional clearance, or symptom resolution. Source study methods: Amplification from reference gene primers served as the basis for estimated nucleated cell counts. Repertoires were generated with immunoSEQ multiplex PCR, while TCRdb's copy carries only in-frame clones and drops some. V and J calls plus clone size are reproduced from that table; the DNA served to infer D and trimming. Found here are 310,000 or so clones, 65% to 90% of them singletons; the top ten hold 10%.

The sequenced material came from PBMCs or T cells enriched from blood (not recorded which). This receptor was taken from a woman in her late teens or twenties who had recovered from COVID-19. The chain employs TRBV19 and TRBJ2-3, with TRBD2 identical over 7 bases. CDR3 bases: TGTGCCAGTAGTACCCTCCAACGACACGGGGGGTACACAGATACGCAGTATTTT. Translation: CASSTLQRHGGYTDTQYF.